The 21 T cell receptor beta chains reported below all come from one sample, sequenced in a study of CD8 T cells in Susac syndrome (dated by TCRdb to about 2019). Libraries were built with the immunoSEQ multiplex PCR assay. RNA was extracted using the RNeasy kit, and about 0.5 to 1 ug of the RNA was reverse transcribed with random hexamers. TCRdb trimmed the raw reads at Q25, called clones with MiXCR and kept productive beta chains. For every CDR3 protein sequence, its rows merge into one entry that carries the most common genes and DNA. This sample has roughly 130,000 distinct CDR3 sequences in its table, and roughly 95% of those were observed once. The ten largest clones take up roughly 0.13% of the sample. The sequenced material came from CD4+ T cells from PBMCs. These receptors came from a human donor with Susac syndrome.

The chain joins TRBV30 to TRBJ1-1; TRBD1 aligns across 7 bases. V lost 8 bases to trimming and J lost 3 bases; unmatched junction nucleotides: 9. The CDR3 runs to 13 residues. Germline-derived CDR1 and CDR2 are GTSNPN and SVGIG (reference sequence). The CDR3 here is CAKTGDRDTEAFF. CDR3 nucleotide sequence: TGTGCCAAAACAGGGGATAGGGACACTGAAGCTTTCTTT.

J is TRBJ2-7 and V is TRBV12-5; 9 nucleotides align to TRBD2. V shed 7 bases and J 1 base; nucleotides not matched to a gene: 5. This CDR3 is built from 14 residues. Germline-derived CDR1 and CDR2 are LGHNT and FRNRAP. Here the CDR3 reads CASAASGTSYEQYF. DNA for the CDR3: TGTGCTAGTGCCGCTAGCGGGACATCCTACGAGCAGTACTTC.

This chain uses TRBV29-1 with TRBJ2-6; D unresolved. V lost 8 bases, J lost 1 base, and 6 bases lay in between. The germline CDR1 and CDR2 sequences are SQVTM and ANQGSEA. The CDR3 totals 12 residues. The CDR3 spells CSCRSGANVLTF. DNA of the CDR3: TGCAGCTGTCGATCTGGGGCCAACGTCCTGACTTTC. The whole variable domain, filled in from reference TRBV29-1 and TRBJ2-6, reads SAVISQKPSRDICQRGTSLTIQCQVDSQVTMMFWYRQQPGQSLTLIATANQGSEATYESGFVIDKFPISRPNLTFSTLTVSNMSPEDSSIYLCSCRSGANVLTFGAGSRLTVL.

The chain recombines TRBV12-3 or TRBV12-4 with TRBJ2-1, with 8 bases that match TRBD1. CDR3 length: 16 amino acids. The junction had 9 bases not matched to a gene; V was cut back by 2 bases and J by 6 bases. The CDR3 sequence: CASSLPRTGIGNEQFF. DNA for the CDR3: TGTGCCAGCAGTTTACCCAGGACAGGGATCGGCAATGAGCAGTTCTTC.

V is TRBV30 and J is TRBJ2-7, with D unclear. V dropped 1 base and J dropped 7 bases, with 8 bases sitting between them. CDR3 length: 11 residues. Germline V gene lookup returns CDR1 GTSNPN and CDR2 SVGIG (reference sequence). The CDR3 DNA sequence: TGTGCCTGGAGTGGCCGAGGAGAGCAGTACTTC. Translating gives CAWSGRGEQYF.

V is TRBV12-3 or TRBV12-4 and J is TRBJ2-2; D is perhaps TRBD2 (6 bases). The CDR3 covers 12 residues. Trimming pared 8 bases from V and 5 bases from J, leaving 9 bases between. The CDR3 loop reads CASGGKTGELFF. The CDR3, as DNA: TGTGCCAGCGGGGGGAAGACCGGGGAGCTGTTTTTT.

This chain links TRBV10-3 with TRBJ2-3, with 7 bases fitting TRBD1. Germline values: CDR1 ENHRY, CDR2 SYGVKD. J was trimmed by 5 bases and V by 4 bases; bases with no gene match: 3. The CDR3 length is 13 residues. The CDR3 is CAISVAGGDTQYF. The CDR3 nucleotides are TGTGCCATCAGTGTAGCAGGGGGAGATACGCAGTATTTT.

The CDR3 region is CASSPLTGGGGYTF. CDR3 nucleotides: TGTGCCAGCAGCCCCCTGACAGGGGGCGGAGGCTACACCTTC. The J gene is TRBJ1-2, the V gene TRBV3-1; 10 bases fit TRBD1. Germline CDR1 reads LGHDT; CDR2 reads YNNKEL (reference sequence). V lost 4 bases and J lost 8; bases outside the gene matches: 7. This CDR3 contains 14 residues.

The genes are TRBV7-8 and TRBJ2-1; tentative D call: TRBD2 (6 bases). CDR3 length: 15 residues. Germline CDR1 and CDR2: SGHVS and FQNEAQ. V lost 5 bases and J lost 0, with 11 bases in between. The CDR3 DNA reads as TGTGCCAGCAGCCCCCGGGAGACCTCCTACAATGAGCAGTTCTTC. Translated: CASSPRETSYNEQFF.

This chain joins TRBV5-6 and TRBJ2-1; TRBD2 matches 15 bases. This CDR3 comprises 16 residues. CDR1 and CDR2 from the germline V gene are SGHDT and YYEEEE. V was pared by 3 bases and J by 7 bases, with 5 bases of the junction left unmatched. The CDR3 nucleotides are TGTGCCAGCAGCTCGGGGACTAGCGGGAGGTGGAATGAGCAGTTCTTC. Its translation: CASSSGTSGRWNEQFF.

V and J are TRBV7-9 and TRBJ2-3, with D possibly TRBD1 on 5 matching bases. The ends were cut back, 5 bases at V and 2 bases at J, with 14 bases in the middle. This CDR3 has 15 residues. The germline CDR1 and CDR2 sequences are SEHNR and FQNEAQ (reference sequence). The CDR3 is CASSLYSGATDTQYF. DNA of the CDR3: TGTGCCAGCAGCCTATACTCTGGGGCCACAGATACGCAGTATTTT.

The chain links TRBV6-5 to TRBJ2-7, with 10 bases identical to TRBD1. The CDR3 sequence is 15 residues long. The germline V gene encodes CDR1 MNHEY and CDR2 SVGAGI. After removal of 6 bases from V and 5 bases from J, the junction contained 10 bases not matched to a gene. Here the CDR3 reads CASSSDRDRGHEQYF. In DNA, the CDR3 is TGTGCCAGCAGCTCTGACCGGGACAGGGGCCACGAGCAGTACTTC.

The CDR3 reads CASSGTGLGEQYF. CDR3 bases: TGTGCCAGCAGTGGGACAGGGTTAGGCGAGCAGTACTTC. The J gene is TRBJ2-7, the V gene TRBV2; 8 bases match TRBD1. The trim removed 4 bases at V and 6 bases at J, leaving 5 bases unmatched. The CDR3 sequence is 13 residues long. Per the germline V gene, CDR1 is SNHLY and CDR2 is FYNNEI.

This sequence joins TRBV29-1 and TRBJ2-5; D ambiguous. Germline V gene lookup returns CDR1 SQVTM and CDR2 ANQGSEA. The CDR3 runs to 11 residues. V was clipped by 4 bases and J by 5 bases, with 8 bases between them. The chain's CDR3 is CSVGSKETQYF. CDR3 coding DNA: TGCAGCGTTGGATCAAAGGAGACCCAGTACTTC. Full variable domain (remainder filled in from reference TRBV29-1 and TRBJ2-5): SAVISQKPSRDICQRGTSLTIQCQVDSQVTMMFWYRQQPGQSLTLIATANQGSEATYESGFVIDKFPISRPNLTFSTLTVSNMSPEDSSIYLCSVGSKETQYFGPGTRLLVL.

The chain links TRBV7-2 to TRBJ2-1, with no clear D. Trimming removed 2 bases at V and 13 bases at J, with 15 bases between. The CDR3 runs to 13 residues. The germline gives CDR1 SGHTA, CDR2 FQGNSA. As DNA, the CDR3 is TGTGCCAGCAGCTTAACGGCTGAGAGATCTCAGTTCTTC. This sequence encodes CASSLTAERSQFF.

This clonotype was recorded once. V is TRBV29-1 and J is TRBJ1-1; D gene ambiguous. Trimming stripped 4 bases from V and 1 base from J, with 16 bases between. This CDR3 has 15 residues. Germline CDR1 reads SQVTM; CDR2 reads ANQGSEA. Here the CDR3 reads CSVARRISWNTEAFF. In DNA form, the CDR3 reads TGCAGCGTTGCCCGCCGCATTTCCTGGAACACTGAAGCTTTCTTT. The full variable domain, in which reference TRBV29-1 and TRBJ1-1 provide the parts outside the CDR3, is SAVISQKPSRDICQRGTSLTIQCQVDSQVTMMFWYRQQPGQSLTLIATANQGSEATYESGFVIDKFPISRPNLTFSTLTVSNMSPEDSSIYLCSVARRISWNTEAFFGQGTRLTVV.

The table lists this clonotype with a count of one. The rearrangement uses TRBV30 and TRBJ1-1, with 7 bases lining up with TRBD1. The CDR3 is made up of 14 amino acids. Germline V gene data show CDR1 as GTSNPN and CDR2 as SVGIG (reference sequence). Trimming removed 0 bases from V and 3 bases from J; junction bases left unmatched: 4. CDR3 sequence: CAWSVVQGYTEAFF. Here the CDR3 DNA reads TGTGCCTGGAGTGTGGTACAGGGGTACACTGAAGCTTTCTTT.

This clonotype was recorded once. The chain carries TRBV3-1 and TRBJ2-5, with D possibly called TRBD1 or TRBD2 (5 bases each). Deletions cut 4 bases from V and 4 bases from J, with 19 bases between. This CDR3 region has 16 residues. Looked up from germline, CDR1 is LGHDT and CDR2 is YNNKEL (reference sequence). The CDR3 here is CASSPSREGSLETQYF. Here the CDR3 DNA reads TGTGCCAGCAGCCCGTCCAGGGAAGGGAGTTTAGAGACCCAGTACTTC.

The CDR3 loop is CASSVAAGSNQPQHF. DNA of the CDR3: TGTGCCAGCAGCGTAGCGGCGGGATCCAATCAGCCCCAGCATTTT. The chain joins TRBV9 to TRBJ1-5; D is ambiguous. Germline values: CDR1 SGDLS, CDR2 YYNGEE. The V end lost 0 bases, the J end lost 3 bases, and 10 bases lay between the germline ends. The CDR3 loop spans 15 amino acids.

V usage is TRBV6-6 and J usage is TRBJ2-1; 8 bases align to TRBD1. This CDR3 is 14 amino acids long. V lost 0 bases to trimming and J lost 9 bases; unmatched junction nucleotides: 4. The germline gives CDR1 MNHNY, CDR2 SVGAGI (reference sequence). The CDR3: CASSYSLGQAEQFF. The CDR3 DNA reads TGTGCCAGCAGTTACTCGTTGGGACAGGCTGAGCAGTTCTTC.

V gene TRBV27 combines with J gene TRBJ2-5; D might be TRBD1 (6 bases). CDR1 and CDR2 from the germline V gene are MNHEY and SMNVEV (reference sequence). The CDR3 contains 14 residues. Trimming stripped 4 bases from V and 2 bases from J, with 11 bases between. CDR3 DNA sequence: TGTGCCAGCAGTTCCACAGGGTGGCAAGAGACCCAGTACTTC. It translates to CASSSTGWQETQYF.